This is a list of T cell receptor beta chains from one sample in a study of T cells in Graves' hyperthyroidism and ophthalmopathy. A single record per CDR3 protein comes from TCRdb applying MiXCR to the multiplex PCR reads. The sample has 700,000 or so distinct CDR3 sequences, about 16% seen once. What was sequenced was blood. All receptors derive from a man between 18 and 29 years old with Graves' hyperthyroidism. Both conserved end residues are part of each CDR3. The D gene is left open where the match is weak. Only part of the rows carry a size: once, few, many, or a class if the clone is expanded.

DNA: TGTGCCAGCGTAACCCGAAAAGGGGGCACAGATACGCAGTATTTT
CDR3: CASVTRKGGTDTQYF
D: NA
J: TRBJ2-3
size: many
V: TRBV28

DNA: TGTGCCAGTAGCCGGCGGGGGTTGGGGAACACTGAAGCTTTCTTT
CDR3: CASSRRGLGNTEAFF
D: NA
J: TRBJ1-1
size: many
V: TRBV19

DNA: TGTGCCATCAGGGGGGACGTCTACAATGAGCAGTTCTTC
CDR3: CAIRGDVYNEQFF
D: NA
J: TRBJ2-1
size: many
V: TRBV10-3

DNA: TGTGCCAGCAGCGAAGAGGGGGACGGGCCCTACGAGCAGTACTTC
CDR3: CASSEEGDGPYEQYF
D: NA
J: TRBJ2-7
size: few
V: TRBV9

DNA: TGTGCCAGCAGCTTCGGGGTCGATACGCAGTATTTT
CDR3: CASSFGVDTQYF
D: NA
J: TRBJ2-3
size: many
V: TRBV7-9

DNA: TGTGACTGCAGACGGGGACAGGGGCCCTACGAGCAGTACTTC
CDR3: CDCRRGQGPYEQYF
D: TRBD1
J: TRBJ2-7
size: NA
V: TRBV6-1

DNA: TGTGCCAGTAGTATAGACCAACAGCCTAGCAATCAGCCCCAGCATTTT
CDR3: CASSIDQQPSNQPQHF
D: NA
J: TRBJ1-5
size: NA
V: TRBV19

DNA: TGTGCCAGCAGCACCACGTCCCTAGCGCCGAACACCGGGGAGCTGTTTTTT
CDR3: CASSTTSLAPNTGELFF
D: NA
J: TRBJ2-2
size: many
V: TRBV3-1

DNA: TGTGCCAGCAGCTCACCTCAGGAGAGGGGGCGCCGAGCTTTCTTT
CDR3: CASSSPQERGRRAFF
D: TRBD1
J: TRBJ1-1
size: many
V: TRBV11-3

DNA: TGTGCCAGCAGCTCATGGGGTGGACTAGCGGGGAGTGCAGATACGCAGTATTTT
CDR3: CASSSWGGLAGSADTQYF
D: TRBD2
J: TRBJ2-3
size: many
V: TRBV11-3

DNA: TGTGCCTGGAGTCGGGACAGGTTCTATGGCTACACCTTC
CDR3: CAWSRDRFYGYTF
D: TRBD1
J: TRBJ1-2
size: few
V: TRBV30

DNA: TGTGCCAGCTCCCCAGGGGGAGGAAATGAAAAACTGTTTTTT
CDR3: CASSPGGGNEKLFF
D: TRBD1
J: TRBJ1-4
size: few
V: TRBV18

DNA: TGTGCCAGCAGTTTTTCGGCGGGACTCTACAATGAGCAGTTCTTC
CDR3: CASSFSAGLYNEQFF
D: NA
J: TRBJ2-1
size: few
V: TRBV12-3/TRBV12-4

DNA: TGTGCCAGCAGCTTAGGGACGGAACTAGCCAAAAACATTCAGTACTTC
CDR3: CASSLGTELAKNIQYF
D: NA
J: TRBJ2-4
size: few
V: TRBV7-9

DNA: TGTGCCAGCAGGGTTGGTGATACGCAGTATTTT
CDR3: CASRVGDTQYF
D: NA
J: TRBJ2-3
size: NA
V: TRBV7-2

DNA: TGTGCCAGCAGCCAAGATCGGGAGGGGGTCTTCTCTGGGGCCAACGTCCTGACTTTC
CDR3: CASSQDREGVFSGANVLTF
D: TRBD2
J: TRBJ2-6
size: NA
V: TRBV4-2

DNA: TGTGCCAGCAGTTTACAGGGGAGGGGTCAGCCCCAGCATTTT
CDR3: CASSLQGRGQPQHF
D: TRBD1
J: TRBJ1-5
size: few
V: TRBV2

DNA: TGTGCCAGCAGTTTAACCAGGGTTGACTACGAGCAGTACTTC
CDR3: CASSLTRVDYEQYF
D: NA
J: TRBJ2-7
size: many
V: TRBV12-3/TRBV12-4

DNA: TGTGCCACCAGTGATCGGGGGGTTCAGCCCCAGCATTTT
CDR3: CATSDRGVQPQHF
D: NA
J: TRBJ1-5
size: NA
V: TRBV24-1

DNA: TGTGCCAGCAGCTTAGTTGCCGATTCACCCCTCCACTTT
CDR3: CASSLVADSPLHF
D: NA
J: TRBJ1-6
size: few
V: TRBV7-6

DNA: TGCAGTGCTACCTCCCCGGGGAACGCTGAAGCTTTCTTT
CDR3: CSATSPGNAEAFF
D: NA
J: TRBJ1-1
size: many
V: TRBV20-1

DNA: TGCGCCAGCAGCTTGTACAGGGGGGACTACGAGCAGTACTTC
CDR3: CASSLYRGDYEQYF
D: TRBD1
J: TRBJ2-7
size: NA
V: TRBV5-1

DNA: TGTGCCATCCGCACAGGGGACAACACTGAAGCTTTCTTT
CDR3: CAIRTGDNTEAFF
D: TRBD1
J: TRBJ1-1
size: many
V: TRBV10-3

DNA: TGTGCCAGCAGTTTCGTGAGTTTGAGCACTGAAGCTTTCTTT
CDR3: CASSFVSLSTEAFF
D: NA
J: TRBJ1-1
size: few
V: TRBV28

DNA: TGTGCCAGCAGCTTGCAATGGACAGGGGCCACAGATACGCAGTATTTT
CDR3: CASSLQWTGATDTQYF
D: TRBD1
J: TRBJ2-3
size: many
V: TRBV5-5

DNA: TGTGCCAGTAGTATATCGGCGACTGGGAACACTGAAGCTTTCTTT
CDR3: CASSISATGNTEAFF
D: NA
J: TRBJ1-1
size: few
V: TRBV19

DNA: TGCGCCAGCAGCCAAGCGATAGGGGAATGGGATGGCTACACCTTC
CDR3: CASSQAIGEWDGYTF
D: NA
J: TRBJ1-2
size: NA
V: TRBV4-3

DNA: TGTGCCAGCAGTCGGGGGGGGGGACTAGCGGTGTGGAGCTCCTACAATGAGCAGTTCTTC
CDR3: CASSRGGGLAVWSSYNEQFF
D: TRBD2
J: TRBJ2-1
size: many
V: TRBV6-2/TRBV6-3

DNA: TGTGCCAGCGCACGGCTCTCTGGAAACACCATATATTTT
CDR3: CASARLSGNTIYF
D: NA
J: TRBJ1-3
size: few
V: TRBV27

DNA: TGTGCCTGGACCCTAGCGGTCTGGGCCGCCGGGGAGCTGTTTTTT
CDR3: CAWTLAVWAAGELFF
D: TRBD2
J: TRBJ2-2
size: many
V: TRBV30

DNA: TGTGCCAGCAGCCAAAGGCGGGACTCATACAATGAGCAGTTCTTC
CDR3: CASSQRRDSYNEQFF
D: NA
J: TRBJ2-1
size: many
V: TRBV27

DNA: TGTGCCAGCAGTGCCCGATTAGCCCAGCAGTTCTTC
CDR3: CASSARLAQQFF
D: NA
J: TRBJ2-1
size: many
V: TRBV2

DNA: TGTGCCAGCAGCGTAGAGGGGGCCTTACGCGATGAGCAGTTCTTC
CDR3: CASSVEGALRDEQFF
D: TRBD1
J: TRBJ2-1
size: many
V: TRBV9